This TCR beta chain was observed in a study of CD8 T cells in Susac syndrome. Broader study findings: The CD4+ T cell repertoires, which came from Susac syndrome patients, showed no sign of clonal expansion.

Worth noting for this clonotype: Its antigen is as yet unknown.

RNA, at about 0.45 to 1 ug, was reverse transcribed with random hexamers. TCRdb redid the calling of the immunoSEQ multiplex PCR reads with MiXCR, one entry per CDR3 protein. Of under 250,000 distinct CDR3 sequences detected, around 93% appear once; the ten largest clones hold about 0.14%. From blood CD8+ and CD4+ T cells, the TCR beta chain was sequenced. The specimen sequenced was CD4+ T cells from PBMCs. The source is a human donor with Susac syndrome.

CDR3 in DNA: TGTGCCTGGGGGACTAGCGGGCCCGGCGGGCCAGATACGCAGTATTTT. Translating it yields CAWGTSGPGGPDTQYF. The gene calls are TRBV30 and TRBJ2-3, with 12 nucleotides matching TRBD2. The germline V gene has CDR1 GTSNPN and CDR2 SVGIG (reference sequence). This CDR3 is built from 16 residues. After removal of 5 bases from V and 4 bases from J, the junction contained 10 bases not matched to a gene.